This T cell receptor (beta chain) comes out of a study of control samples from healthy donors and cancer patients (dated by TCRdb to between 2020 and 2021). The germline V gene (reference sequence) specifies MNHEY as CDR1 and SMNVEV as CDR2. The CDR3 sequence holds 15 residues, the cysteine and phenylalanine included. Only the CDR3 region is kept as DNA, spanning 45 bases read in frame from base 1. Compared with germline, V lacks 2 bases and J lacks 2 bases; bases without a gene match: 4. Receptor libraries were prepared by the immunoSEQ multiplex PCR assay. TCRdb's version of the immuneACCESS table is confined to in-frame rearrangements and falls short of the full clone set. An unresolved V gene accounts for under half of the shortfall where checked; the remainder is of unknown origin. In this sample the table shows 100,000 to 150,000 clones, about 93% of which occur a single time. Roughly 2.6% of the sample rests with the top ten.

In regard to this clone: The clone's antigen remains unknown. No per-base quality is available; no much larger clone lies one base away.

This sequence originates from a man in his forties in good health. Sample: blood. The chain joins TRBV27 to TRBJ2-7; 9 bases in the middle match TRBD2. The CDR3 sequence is CASSLTSGPTYEQYF. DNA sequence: TGTGCCAGCAGTTTAACTAGCGGGCCGACCTACGAGCAGTACTTC.